Presented here are 6 T cell receptor beta chains from one specimen sequenced in a study of beta chain features in type 1 diabetes. Expressed TCRB transcripts were sequenced after all isolated RNA was converted to cDNA. Data came from immunoSEQ multiplex PCR; TCRdb stores just in-frame clones and leaves some out. The table includes around 130,000 clones, roughly 15% detected once. Antigen specificity for these receptors is unknown. Points from the study as a whole: Moderate but significant shortening of TCRB CDR3s was recorded in all four CD4+ subsets from Type 1 diabetes patients.

The sequenced material came from central memory CD4+ T cells from blood. These receptors all stem from a man aged 25-45 years with type 1 diabetes.

V is TRBV29-1 and J is TRBJ1-5, with D possibly being TRBD1 (5 bases). The ends were cut back, 4 bases at V and 2 bases at J, with 12 bases in the middle. Germline assignment: CDR1 SQVTM and CDR2 ANQGSEA. The CDR3 runs 14 residues. The CDR3: CSVAGSGRNQPQHF. The CDR3 coding sequence is TGCAGCGTTGCAGGGTCCGGACGCAATCAGCCCCAGCATTTT. The full variable domain, completed using reference TRBV29-1 and TRBJ1-5, is SAVISQKPSRDICQRGTSLTIQCQVDSQVTMMFWYRQQPGQSLTLIATANQGSEATYESGFVIDKFPISRPNLTFSTLTVSNMSPEDSSIYLCSVAGSGRNQPQHFGDGTRLSIL.

The chain has TRBV25-1 and TRBJ2-3, with 8 bases lining up with TRBD2. The CDR3 has 16 residues. Trimming removed 3 bases from V and 2 bases from J; junction bases left unmatched: 7. Germline loops: CDR1 MGHDK, CDR2 SYGVNS. The CDR3 sequence: CASSDSAGATTDTQYF. In DNA form, the CDR3 reads TGTGCCAGCAGTGATTCAGCGGGGGCCACCACAGATACGCAGTATTTT.

As concerns this clone: Other DNA sequences in this sample translate to the same CDR3. V usage is TRBV15 and J usage is TRBJ2-5, with 8 bases lining up with TRBD1. V lost 0 bases to trimming and J lost 2 bases; unmatched junction nucleotides: 2. The CDR3 contains 15 residues. Germline V gives CDR1 LNHNV, CDR2 YYDKDF (reference sequence). The CDR3 coding sequence is TGTGCCACCAGCAGAGATACAGGGGGTCAAGAGACCCAGTACTTC. Its translation: CATSRDTGGQETQYF. The whole variable domain, remainder taken from reference TRBV15 and TRBJ2-5, is DAMVIQNPRYQVTQFGKPVTLSCSQTLNHNVMYWYQQKSSQAPKLLFHYYDKDFNNEADTPDNFQSRRPNTSFCFLDIRSPGLGDTAMYLCATSRDTGGQETQYFGPGTRLLVL.

This clone appeared a few times. The chain combines TRBV6-5 with TRBJ1-4; D is unresolved. The CDR3 has 15 residues. Germline values: CDR1 MNHEY, CDR2 SVGAGI. Trimming took 6 bases from V and 5 from J, leaving 16 bases between them. CDR3 nucleotides: TGTGCCAGCAGACGTACCGGGATCGGAAATGAAAAACTGTTTTTT. Translating it yields CASRRTGIGNEKLFF.

This clone was detected only a few times. This rearrangement joins TRBV18 to TRBJ2-3, with 8 bases lining up with TRBD1. Germline CDR1 KGHSH, CDR2 LQKENI. J lost 5 bases, V lost 4 bases, and 11 bases had no gene match. The CDR3 loop spans 16 amino acids. In DNA, the CDR3 is TGTGCCAGCTCACGAGACCCCCAGGGGGCGGGAGATACGCAGTATTTT. Amino acids: CASSRDPQGAGDTQYF.

The genes are TRBV19 and TRBJ2-7; the D call may be TRBD1 or TRBD2 (7 bases each). Trimming stripped 3 bases from V and 2 bases from J, with 17 bases between. The CDR3 totals 16 residues. Germline CDR1 and CDR2: LNHDA and SQIVND (reference sequence). The CDR3 here is CASSIRSGGDTYEQYF. CDR3 DNA sequence: TGTGCCAGTAGTATTCGTTCAGGGGGGGACACCTACGAGCAGTACTTC.